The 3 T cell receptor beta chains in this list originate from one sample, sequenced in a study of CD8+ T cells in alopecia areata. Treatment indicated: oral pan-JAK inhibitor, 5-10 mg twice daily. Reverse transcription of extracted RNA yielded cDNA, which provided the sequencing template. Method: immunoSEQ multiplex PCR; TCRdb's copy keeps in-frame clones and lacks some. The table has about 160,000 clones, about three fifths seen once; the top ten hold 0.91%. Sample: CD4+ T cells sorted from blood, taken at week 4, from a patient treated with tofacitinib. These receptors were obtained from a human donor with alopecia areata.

The CDR3 loop is CASSQDALNLPGAESNQPQHF. CDR3 bases: TGCGCCAGCAGCCAAGATGCTCTAAACCTGCCGGGGGCGGAAAGCAATCAGCCCCAGCATTTT. V and J are TRBV4-3 and TRBJ1-5, with D perhaps TRBD1 (6 bases). The CDR3 totals 21 residues. Trimming took 0 bases from V and 1 from J, leaving 25 bases between them. The V gene's germline CDR1 is LGHNA and CDR2 YSLEER.

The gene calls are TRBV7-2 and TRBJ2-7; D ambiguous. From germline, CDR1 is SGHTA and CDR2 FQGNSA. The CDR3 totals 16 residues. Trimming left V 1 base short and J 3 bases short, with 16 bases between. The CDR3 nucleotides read TGTGCCAGCAGCTTAGGATATGGCAGATCAGACTACGAGCAGTACTTC. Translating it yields CASSLGYGRSDYEQYF. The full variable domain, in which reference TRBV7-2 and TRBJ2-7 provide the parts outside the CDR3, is GAGVSQSPSNKVTEKGKDVELRCDPISGHTALYWYRQSLGQGLEFLIYFQGNSAPDKSGLPSDRFSAERTGGSVSTLTIQRTQQEDSAVYLCASSLGYGRSDYEQYFGPGTRLTVT.

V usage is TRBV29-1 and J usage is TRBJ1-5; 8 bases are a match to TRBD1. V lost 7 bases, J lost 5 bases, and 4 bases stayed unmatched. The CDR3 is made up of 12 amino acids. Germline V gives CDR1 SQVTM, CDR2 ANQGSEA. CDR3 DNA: TGCAGCGGGGCAGGGGGCGATCAGCCCCAGCATTTT. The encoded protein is CSGAGGDQPQHF.